Presented here are 8 T cell receptor beta chains from one specimen sequenced in a study of beta chain features in type 1 diabetes. Expressed TCRB transcripts were sequenced because the entire RNA isolate underwent reverse transcription. The assay was immunoSEQ multiplex PCR, and TCRdb's table has in-frame clones only and misses some. Here the sample spans 810,000 or so clones, roughly 16% being singletons. Sequencing input: naive CD4+ T cells from blood. The receptors shown here come from a woman under 30 in good health.

This clone was observed a few times. This chain connects TRBV11-2 to TRBJ2-5, with 8 bases fitting TRBD2. The CDR3 has 14 residues. Germline V lookup: CDR1 SGHAT, CDR2 FQNNGV. V dropped 4 bases and J dropped 7; count of bases not matched to a gene: 8. The CDR3, as DNA: TGTGCCAGCAGCTCAAAGCGGGAGAGAGGGACCCAGTACTTC. This codes for CASSSKRERGTQYF. Full variable domain (outside the CDR3, taken from reference TRBV11-2 and TRBJ2-5): EAGVAQSPRYKIIEKRQSVAFWCNPISGHATLYWYQQILGQGPKLLIQFQNNGVVDDSQLPKDRFSAERLKGVDSTLKIQPAKLEDSAVYLCASSSKRERGTQYFGPGTRLLVL.

This clone was seen a few times. The rearrangement links TRBV7-8 to TRBJ2-1, with 11 bases that match TRBD1. Germline V gene data show CDR1 as SGHVS and CDR2 as FQNEAQ. The CDR3 length is 15 residues. J was trimmed by 8 bases and V by 3 bases; bases with no gene match: 6. CDR3 nucleotide sequence: TGTGCCAGCAGCTTCTCGGGACAGGGGGTTTATGAGCAGTTCTTC. Protein product: CASSFSGQGVYEQFF.

There are a few counts of this clone. The same CDR3 also results from other DNA sequences found in this sample. This rearrangement joins TRBV28 to TRBJ1-2, with 9 positions matching TRBD1. The germline V gene encodes CDR1 MDHEN and CDR2 SYDVKM. The CDR3 spans 14 residues. V shed 6 bases and J 6 bases; nucleotides not matched to a gene: 8. The CDR3 sequence is CASSPGTGWDGYTF. The CDR3 nucleotides read TGTGCCAGCAGCCCCGGGACAGGGTGGGATGGCTACACCTTC.

In its sample, this clone was seen a few times. V gene TRBV5-4 combines with J gene TRBJ1-1, with 7 bases matching TRBD1. Germline V gives CDR1 SGHNT, CDR2 YYREEE (reference sequence). CDR3 length: 14 amino acids. V dropped 3 bases and J dropped 1; count of bases not matched to a gene: 3. The CDR3 reads CASSSRDRNTEAFF. CDR3 nucleotides: TGTGCCAGCAGCTCCCGGGACAGGAACACTGAAGCTTTCTTT. Filled out from reference TRBV5-4 and TRBJ1-1, the complete variable domain reads ETGVTQSPTHLIKTRGQQVTLRCSSQSGHNTVSWYQQALGQGPQFIFQYYREEENGRGNFPPRFSGLQFPNYSSELNVNALELDDSALYLCASSSRDRNTEAFFGQGTRLTVV.

The CDR3 region is CASSLRLAGKETQYF. Here the CDR3 DNA reads TGTGCCAGCAGTCTACGACTAGCGGGAAAAGAGACCCAGTACTTC. The V and J genes are TRBV5-4 and TRBJ2-5; 11 nucleotides match TRBD2. CDR1 is SGHNT and CDR2 is YYREEE in the germline V gene (reference sequence). Trimming at V came to 5 bases and at J to 3 bases, leaving 6 bases not matched to a gene. This CDR3 has 15 residues.

This chain joins TRBV7-6 and TRBJ2-7; possibly TRBD2 for D (6 bases). The V gene lost 5 bases and the J gene lost 4 bases, with 15 bases spanning the gap. The CDR3 loop spans 14 amino acids. The germline gives CDR1 SGHVS, CDR2 FNYEAQ. This CDR3 is CASSTAAGAYEQYF. The CDR3 DNA is TGTGCCAGCAGCACAGCAGCGGGTGCTTACGAGCAGTACTTC.

The chain combines TRBV7-3 with TRBJ2-7, with D perhaps matching TRBD1 (5 bases). This CDR3 has 14 amino acids. Germline CDR1 SGHTA, CDR2 FQGTGA. V lost 3 bases and J 0 bases, leaving 9 bases between the germline ends. CDR3 residues: CASSLAGNSYEQYF. Here the CDR3 DNA reads TGTGCCAGCAGCTTGGCAGGGAACTCCTACGAGCAGTACTTC. Full variable domain (remainder filled in from reference TRBV7-3 and TRBJ2-7): GAGVSQTPSNKVTEKGKYVELRCDPISGHTALYWYRQSLGQGPEFLIYFQGTGAADDSGLPNDRFFAVRPEGSVSTLKIQRTERGDSAVYLCASSLAGNSYEQYFGPGTRLTVT.

The CDR3 nucleotides read TGTGCCAGCAGACACAGGGAAGTCGGCAATCAGCCCCAGCATTTT. It specifies CASRHREVGNQPQHF. This rearrangement joins TRBV2 to TRBJ1-5, with a tentative D call TRBD1 (6 bases). This CDR3 has 15 residues. Trimming pared 6 bases from V and 2 bases from J, leaving 14 bases between. From germline, CDR1 is SNHLY and CDR2 FYNNEI.